The T cell receptor (beta chain) described here comes from a study of blood T cell repertoires in COVID-19. Study in general: Samples came from the United States, Italy and Spain, spanning acute and convalescent COVID-19. T cells, B-cell-depleted T cells, or PBMCs provided the cDNA or gDNA that served as material.

The authors' processing: Researchers report that nucleated cell counts were estimated from reference gene primer amplification. Profiled with immunoSEQ multiplex PCR; TCRdb holds only in-frame clones, not every one. V, J and clone size derive from that table, while D and trimming were established from the DNA sequence. Of about 60,000 clones listed, over 80% were seen once; the top ten hold under 1.5%. Trimming took 1 base from V and 5 from J, leaving 13 bases between them. The CDR3 is made up of 14 amino acids. Germline V CDR1 and CDR2: SGHKS, YYEKEE (reference sequence). This sequence joins TRBV5-5 and TRBJ2-7, with D perhaps matching TRBD1 (5 bases). The sequencing sample was made of peripheral blood. This receptor was taken from a man in his sixties with acute or convalescent COVID-19. The CDR3 coding sequence is TGTGCCAGCAGCTTGATCCTCAGGGTACACGAGCAGTACTTC. It encodes CASSLILRVHEQYF. Full variable domain (outside the CDR3, taken from reference TRBV5-5 and TRBJ2-7): DAGVTQSPTHLIKTRGQQVTLRCSPISGHKSVSWYQQVLGQGPQFIFQYYEKEERGRGNFPDRFSARQFPNYSSELNVNALLLGDSALYLCASSLILRVHEQYFGPGTRLTVT.